This T cell receptor beta chain is from a study of CD8 T cells in Susac syndrome. RNA was extracted with the RNeasy kit, and a quantity of about 0.45 to 1 ug was reverse transcribed using random hexamers. TCRdb re-called the immunoSEQ multiplex PCR reads with MiXCR, one entry per CDR3 protein. This sample has more than 90,000 distinct CDR3 sequences; more than 85% occur once, and the top ten carry just under 0.095%. This CDR3 comprises 15 residues. Per germline, CDR1 SGHTA and CDR2 FQGTGA. Germline trimming cut 5 bases from V and 4 bases from J; bases unmatched to any gene: 7. CD8+ and CD4+ T cells from blood underwent TCR beta sequencing. The multiple sclerosis controls comprised treatment-naive patients whose relapsing-remitting disease was stable or active.

This rearrangement joins TRBV7-3 to TRBJ2-7, with 11 bases aligning to TRBD2. The TCR originated in a human donor with multiple sclerosis. Sequenced input: CD4+ T cells from PBMCs. The CDR3 nucleotides are TGTGCCAGCAGCCCCGGGCTAGCGGGGGGATACGAGCAGTACTTC. Amino acids: CASSPGLAGGYEQYF.